These 23 T cell receptor beta chains were sequenced from one sample in a study of spatial heterogeneity in lung cancer. TCRdb passed the 5' RACE reads through MiXCR, listing each CDR3 protein once. This table holds 6,500 or so distinct CDR3 sequences, around 7.8% found once. The time point denotes: sample taken at primary tumor resection. The source material was normal lung tissue next to the tumor, sampled at surgery. The receptors were gathered from a female donor with early-stage non-small cell lung cancer.

Many counts were recorded for this clonotype. V gene TRBV10-3 combines with J gene TRBJ1-5; 7 bases line up with TRBD1. V lost 3 bases to trimming and J lost 2 bases; unmatched junction nucleotides: 1. This CDR3 region has 14 residues. CDR1 ENHRY and CDR2 SYGVKD come from the germline V gene. The CDR3 nucleotides are TGTGCCATCAGTGATCAGGGGGGCAATCAGCCCCAGCATTTT. Its translation is CAISDQGGNQPQHF.

This clonotype was observed a handful of times. The DNA of the CDR3 is TGTGCCAGCAGGCACAGGTCCACCGGGGAGCTGTTTTTT. Amino acid sequence: CASRHRSTGELFF. The rearrangement joins TRBV25-1 to TRBJ2-2; the D gene is possibly TRBD1 (5 bases). This CDR3 contains 13 residues. Germline values: CDR1 MGHDK, CDR2 SYGVNS. V was shortened by 6 bases and J by 4 bases, with 9 bases between the two germline ends.

By sample fraction, this clonotype is medium-sized (0.01 to 0.1%). The CDR3 coding sequence is TGTGCCAGCAGTGAAATACAAAATCAGCCCCAGCATTTT. Protein: CASSEIQNQPQHF. The chain joins TRBV2 to TRBJ1-5; unclear D gene. Trimming took off 2 bases at V and 4 bases at J, with 6 bases between the two ends. The germline V gene encodes CDR1 SNHLY and CDR2 FYNNEI. This CDR3 is 13 amino acids long.

Relative to its sample, this clonotype is medium-sized. The V and J genes are TRBV30 and TRBJ1-1, with D possibly matching TRBD1 (6 bases). The germline CDR1 and CDR2 sequences are GTSNPN and SVGIG (reference sequence). The V end lost 2 bases, the J end lost 0 bases, and 10 bases lay between the germline ends. The length of the CDR3 is 14 residues. CDR3 in DNA: TGTGCCTGGAGTAAGGGACAAATGAACACTGAAGCTTTCTTT. Its translation: CAWSKGQMNTEAFF.

This chain connects TRBV11-1 to TRBJ1-4; unclear D gene. Trimming stripped 4 bases from V and 8 bases from J, with 11 bases between. Germline V gene sequence: CDR1 SGHAT, CDR2 FQDESV (reference sequence). The CDR3 extends over 13 amino acids. The CDR3 reads CASSYPGGEKLFF. Written as DNA, the CDR3 is TGTGCCAGCAGCTACCCTGGAGGGGAAAAACTGTTTTTT.

This clonotype was picked up many times. The chain carries TRBV6-5 and TRBJ2-7; TRBD1 agrees at 10 bases. The CDR3 spans 14 residues. From germline, CDR1 is MNHEY and CDR2 SVGAGI. Trimming at V came to 7 bases and at J to 0 bases, leaving 3 bases not matched to a gene. Here the CDR3 reads CASKRDRGSYEQYF. DNA for the CDR3: TGTGCCAGCAAGCGGGACAGGGGCTCCTACGAGCAGTACTTC.

This clonotype has more than one count but fewer than ten. The genes are TRBV7-8 and TRBJ2-1, with 10 bases fitting TRBD1. Germline assignment: CDR1 SGHVS and CDR2 FQNEAQ. This CDR3 spans 16 amino acids. J lost 6 bases, V lost 1 base, and 6 bases had no gene match. CDR3 sequence reads: CASSLVIGTGVNEQFF. The CDR3, as DNA: TGTGCCAGCAGCTTAGTTATAGGGACAGGGGTCAATGAGCAGTTCTTC.

The chain combines TRBV6-6 with TRBJ2-7, with D perhaps matching TRBD1 or TRBD2 (6 bases each). The V gene lost 5 bases and the J gene lost 3 bases, with 20 bases spanning the gap. The CDR3 runs 16 residues. CDR1 is MNHNY and CDR2 is SVGAGI in the germline V gene (reference sequence). This CDR3 reads CASSQTRGPTHYEQYF. The DNA of the CDR3 is TGTGCCAGCAGTCAGACCCGGGGGCCTACCCACTACGAGCAGTACTTC.

This clonotype was counted only a few times. V gene TRBV29-1 combines with J gene TRBJ1-1; tentatively, D is TRBD1 (5 bases). Germline values: CDR1 SQVTM, CDR2 ANQGSEA. The CDR3 length is 14 residues. V gave up 4 bases and J gave up 0 bases, with 12 bases separating them. The CDR3 reads CSVGMGRVNTEAFF. The DNA of the CDR3 is TGCAGCGTTGGAATGGGGCGGGTGAACACTGAAGCTTTCTTT.

This clonotype was seen at least ten times. The chain has TRBV2 and TRBJ2-2, with 7 bases matching TRBD1. Germline CDR1 SNHLY, CDR2 FYNNEI. Germline trimming cut 6 bases from V and 5 bases from J; bases unmatched to any gene: 9. The CDR3 has 15 amino acids. CDR3 sequence reads: CASSETGSMTGELFF. CDR3 sequence (DNA): TGTGCCAGCAGCGAGACAGGGAGTATGACCGGGGAGCTGTTTTTT.

By share of the sample, this clonotype is medium-sized. The V gene is TRBV5-1, the J gene TRBJ1-4; D remains ambiguous. The CDR3 contains 16 residues. In germline, CDR1 is SGHRS, CDR2 YFSETQ. V was shortened by 2 bases and J by 3 bases, with 14 bases between the two germline ends. CDR3 residues: CASSFGNSRANEKLFF. CDR3 nucleotides: TGCGCCAGCAGCTTCGGAAACAGTCGGGCTAATGAAAAACTGTTTTTT.

This clonotype has at least ten counts. The chain combines TRBV28 with TRBJ1-1; tentative D call: TRBD1 (6 bases). The CDR3 covers 16 residues. Germline V gene data show CDR1 as MDHEN and CDR2 as SYDVKM. Trimming cost V 7 bases and J 4 bases, with 22 bases left between them. CDR3 region: CASNTLIGQGGTEAFF. The CDR3 nucleotides are TGTGCCAGCAACACCTTAATTGGACAAGGGGGCACTGAAGCTTTCTTT.

The chain couples TRBV20-1 to TRBJ1-4; D gene ambiguous. Germline-derived CDR1 and CDR2 are DFQATT and SNEGSKA (reference sequence). CDR3 length: 14 amino acids. Trimming pared 1 base from V and 8 bases from J, leaving 14 bases between. Written as DNA, the CDR3 is TGCAGTGCTAGAGCACAGCTAGGGCGGGAAAAACTGTTTTTT. Translated: CSARAQLGREKLFF.

This clonotype is classed as medium-sized. The J gene is TRBJ2-5, the V gene TRBV20-1; TRBD1 agrees at 10 bases. This CDR3 is built from 13 residues. The germline gives CDR1 DFQATT, CDR2 SNEGSKA (reference sequence). The trim removed 5 bases at V and 5 bases at J, leaving 5 bases unmatched. DNA of the CDR3: TGCAGTGCTGCGACAGGGGGCCACGAGACCCAGTACTTC. This encodes CSAATGGHETQYF.

This clonotype has just a few counts. The chain recombines TRBV5-4 with TRBJ2-5; 7 bases align to TRBD1. Germline CDR1 reads SGHNT; CDR2 reads YYREEE (reference sequence). The ends lost 4 bases at V and 5 bases at J; junction bases unmatched: 5. The CDR3 consists of 13 residues. CDR3 sequence reads: CASSAGQVETQYF. The CDR3 nucleotides read TGTGCCAGCAGCGCAGGACAGGTGGAGACCCAGTACTTC.

By share of the sample, this clonotype is medium-sized. This chain connects TRBV5-1 to TRBJ1-1, with a tentative D call TRBD1 (5 bases). CDR3 length equals 18 residues. V lost 2 bases to trimming and J lost 5 bases, with 25 bases between them. Germline lookup yields CDR1 SGHRS and CDR2 YFSETQ. The CDR3 reads CASSFDPRPGTFKTEAFF. The CDR3 DNA reads TGCGCCAGCAGCTTCGACCCCCGCCCCGGGACCTTCAAAACTGAAGCTTTCTTT.

Sample share makes this clonotype medium-sized. The chain recombines TRBV7-2 with TRBJ2-2; 12 bases are shared with TRBD1. The CDR3 loop spans 18 amino acids. The V gene end was trimmed by 4 bases and the J gene end by 4 bases; junction bases not matched to a gene: 10. Per germline, CDR1 SGHTA and CDR2 FQGNSA. CDR3 sequence (DNA): TGTGCCAGCAGCTCCCGGGACAGGGGGCGCAGGGGCACCGGGGAGCTGTTTTTT. This translates into CASSSRDRGRRGTGELFF.

The rearrangement uses TRBV4-2 and TRBJ1-4; D may be TRBD1 (6 bases). With 1 base removed from V and 8 bases from J, the gap between germline ends came to 11 bases. The CDR3 extends over 14 amino acids. The germline V gene has CDR1 LGHNA and CDR2 YNFKEQ. CDR3 bases: TGTGCCAGCAGCCAAGGCAGGGGCGGCGAAAAACTGTTTTTT. This sequence encodes CASSQGRGGEKLFF.

This clonotype was observed at least ten times. The rearrangement joins TRBV6-1 to TRBJ1-2; D is possibly TRBD1 (6 bases). In germline, CDR1 is MNHNS, CDR2 SASEGT. Between the trimmed V and J ends, which lost 4 bases and 7 bases, there was a span of 19 bases. CDR3 size: 15 residues. The CDR3 nucleotides read TGTGCCAGCAGTGCCTCACAGGGTGTACGGTCTGGCTACACCTTC. Translated: CASSASQGVRSGYTF.

The chain recombines TRBV27 with TRBJ2-1; 12 bases agree with TRBD2. After removal of 5 bases from V and 2 bases from J, the junction contained 4 bases not matched to a gene. The CDR3 is 16 amino acids. The germline gives CDR1 MNHEY, CDR2 SMNVEV (reference sequence). CDR3 region: CASSVGLAGPYNEQFF. The CDR3 bases are TGTGCCAGCAGTGTGGGACTAGCGGGCCCCTACAATGAGCAGTTCTTC.

By share, this clonotype counts as medium-sized (0.01 to 0.1%). V usage is TRBV3-1 and J usage is TRBJ1-1; no clear D gene. Per germline, CDR1 LGHDT and CDR2 YNNKEL (reference sequence). Trimming took 1 base from V and 2 from J, leaving 8 bases between them. CDR3 length: 14 residues. The CDR3 loop reads CASSQGLTNTEAFF. The CDR3, as DNA: TGTGCCAGCAGCCAAGGACTGACTAACACTGAAGCTTTCTTT.

This clonotype is medium-sized within its sample. The chain uses TRBV12-3 or TRBV12-4 and TRBJ2-2; D uncertain. The V end was cut by 10 bases, the J end by 4 bases, with 13 bases between. The CDR3 extends over 13 amino acids. Here the CDR3 DNA reads TGTGCCATCAGCATTAGTGCCACCGGGGAGCTGTTTTTT. The encoded protein is CAISISATGELFF.

This clonotype came up many times. The V gene is TRBV5-4, the J gene TRBJ2-5; D gene uncertain. The V and J ends lost 0 bases and 5 bases respectively, with 8 bases between them. The CDR3 covers 13 residues. The germline gives CDR1 SGHNT, CDR2 YYREEE (reference sequence). CDR3 amino acids: CASSLVPVETQYF. The CDR3, as DNA: TGTGCCAGCAGCTTGGTACCGGTTGAGACCCAGTACTTC.